The sequence of this T cell receptor beta chain was determined in a study of PD-L1 blockade in urothelial cancer. Turning to the study itself: Enrolled patients had been treated previously with 0 to 3 chemotherapy regimens.

Points on this clone: Its target is unknown. One end of the junction does not line up with germline, which may come from a read error.

Study-wide findings and caveats: Patients with below-median pretreatment blood clonality survived longer.

Regarding time point: peripheral blood 6 weeks after treatment start. Urothelial carcinoma in patients was locally advanced or metastatic. Each patient gave between 1 and 8 samples of peripheral blood mononuclear cells, which were collected pretreatment and during treatment. TCRdb keeps only in-frame clones here, not all; method: immunoSEQ multiplex PCR. The sample has about 40,000 clones, around nine tenths seen once. Germline V CDR1 and CDR2: MNHEY, SVGAGI. The CDR3 totals 13 residues. Sequenced material: PBMCs, taken around atezolizumab (anti-PD-L1) treatment. The chain combines TRBV6-5 with TRBJ1-1, with D possibly TRBD1 on 5 matching bases. This TCR was sampled from a man aged 55 to 70 with urothelial cancer. The CDR3 loop is CASSYSRGTGAFF. The CDR3 DNA reads as TGTGCCAGCAGTTACTCGAGAGGGACTGGAGCTTTCTTT.